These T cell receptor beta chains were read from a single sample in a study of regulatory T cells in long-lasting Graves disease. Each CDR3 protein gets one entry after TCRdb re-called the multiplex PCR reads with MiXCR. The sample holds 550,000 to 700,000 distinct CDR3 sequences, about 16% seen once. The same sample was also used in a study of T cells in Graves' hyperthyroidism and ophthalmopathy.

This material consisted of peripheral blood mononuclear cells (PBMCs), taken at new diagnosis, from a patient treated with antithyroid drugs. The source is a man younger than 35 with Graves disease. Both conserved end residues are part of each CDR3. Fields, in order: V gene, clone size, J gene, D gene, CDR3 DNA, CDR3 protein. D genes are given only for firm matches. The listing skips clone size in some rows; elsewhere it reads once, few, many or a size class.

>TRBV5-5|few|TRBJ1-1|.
TGTGCCAGCAGCCGAACCGGCCTGGACACTGAAGCTTTCTTT
CASSRTGLDTEAFF
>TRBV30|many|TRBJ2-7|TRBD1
TGTGCTGCGGTGACAGGGATATTTAACGAGCAGTACTTC
CAAVTGIFNEQYF
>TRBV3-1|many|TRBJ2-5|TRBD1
TGTGCCAGCAGCCCGACAGGGATAAAGACCCAGTACTTC
CASSPTGIKTQYF
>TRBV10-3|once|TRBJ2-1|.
TGTGCCATCAGTGACGAGGTAGGGGTTTACAATGAGCAGTTCTTC
CAISDEVGVYNEQFF
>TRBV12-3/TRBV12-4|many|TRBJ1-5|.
TGTGCCAGCAGTTCCTCAGGAGGCCAAAATCTCAATCAGCCCCAGCATTTT
CASSSSGGQNLNQPQHF
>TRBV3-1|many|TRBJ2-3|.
TGTGCCAGCAGCGCTGGAACGGTGAGCACAGATACGCAGTATTTT
CASSAGTVSTDTQYF
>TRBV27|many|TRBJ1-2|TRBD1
TGTGCCAGCAGTTTATCGAGGCAGGGGGGTTATGGCTACACCTTC
CASSLSRQGGYGYTF
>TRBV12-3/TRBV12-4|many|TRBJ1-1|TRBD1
TGTGCCAGCATCCCGGGACAGGGGAACTCAAACACTGAAGCTTTCTTT
CASIPGQGNSNTEAFF
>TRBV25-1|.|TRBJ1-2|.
TGTGCCAGCAGGCAAGGGGACTATGGCTACACCTTC
CASRQGDYGYTF
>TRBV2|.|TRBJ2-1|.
TGTGCCAGCAGTGAAGAGGCAGGGCCATCAACCTACAGGCAGTTCTTC
CASSEEAGPSTYRQFF
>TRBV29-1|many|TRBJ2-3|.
TGCAGCGTTGAGATGGGAGCTAACACAGATACGCAGTATTTT
CSVEMGANTDTQYF
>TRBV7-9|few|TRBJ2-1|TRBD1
TGTGCCAGCATTGGGGACAGGGGTTCCTACAATGAGCAGTTCTTC
CASIGDRGSYNEQFF
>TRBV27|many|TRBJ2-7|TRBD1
TGCGCCAGCAGCCTTCGACAGGGGGGGTACGAGCAGTACTTC
CASSLRQGGYEQYF
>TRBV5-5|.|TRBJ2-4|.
TGTGCCAGCAGTAGGGAAATAGCCAAAAACATTCAGTACTTC
CASSREIAKNIQYF
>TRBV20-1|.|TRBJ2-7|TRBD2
TGCAGTGCCACAAGGGTAGCGGGAGCGGGGGAGCAGTACTTC
CSATRVAGAGEQYF
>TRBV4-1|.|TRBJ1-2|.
TGCGCCAGCAGCCCTGTCCAAGGCCCTAACTATGGCTACACCTTC
CASSPVQGPNYGYTF
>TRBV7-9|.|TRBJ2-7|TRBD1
TGTGCCAGCAGCAAGGGACCGGGACAGGGGGACCACGAGCAGTACTTC
CASSKGPGQGDHEQYF
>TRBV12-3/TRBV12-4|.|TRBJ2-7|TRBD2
TGTGCCAGCAGTTTGGGGGCGGCGGGAGGGCTTTACGAGCAGTACTTC
CASSLGAAGGLYEQYF
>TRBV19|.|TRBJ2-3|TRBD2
TGTGCCACCCGCCAGACTCGGGAGGTCCCAGATACGCAGTATTTT
CATRQTREVPDTQYF
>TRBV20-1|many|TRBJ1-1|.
TGCAGTGCTAGAGTTCCTGGGGGGCTAAACACTGAAGCTTTCTTT
CSARVPGGLNTEAFF
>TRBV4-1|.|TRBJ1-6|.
TGCGCCAGCAGCCAAGTGAGGACCTCACATAATTCACCCCTCCACTTT
CASSQVRTSHNSPLHF
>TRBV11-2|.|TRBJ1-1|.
TGTGCCAGCCGAGAAGGCACTGAAGCTTTCTTT
CASREGTEAFF
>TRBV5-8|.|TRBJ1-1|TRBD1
TGTGCCAGCAGCTTCAACGCGGGACAGGGAATGAACACTGAAGCTTTCTTT
CASSFNAGQGMNTEAFF
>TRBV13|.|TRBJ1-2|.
TGTGCCAGCAGCTTAGGGGATCAACCTGGCTACACCTTC
CASSLGDQPGYTF
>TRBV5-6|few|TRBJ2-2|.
TGTGCCAGCAGCTTACTGGCGTCTTCCGGGGAGCTGTTTTTT
CASSLLASSGELFF